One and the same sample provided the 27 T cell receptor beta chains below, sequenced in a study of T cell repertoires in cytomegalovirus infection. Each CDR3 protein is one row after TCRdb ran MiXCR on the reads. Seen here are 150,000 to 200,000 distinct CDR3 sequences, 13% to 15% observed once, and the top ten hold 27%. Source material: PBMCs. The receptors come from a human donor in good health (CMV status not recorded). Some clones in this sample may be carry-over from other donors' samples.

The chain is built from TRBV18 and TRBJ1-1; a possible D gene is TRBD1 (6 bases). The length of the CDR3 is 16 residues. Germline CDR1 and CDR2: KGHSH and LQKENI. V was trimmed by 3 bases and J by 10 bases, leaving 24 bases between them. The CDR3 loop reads CASSPRQAVNGDSAFF. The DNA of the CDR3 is TGTGCCAGCTCACCTCGACAGGCCGTAAATGGGGACTCAGCTTTCTTT.

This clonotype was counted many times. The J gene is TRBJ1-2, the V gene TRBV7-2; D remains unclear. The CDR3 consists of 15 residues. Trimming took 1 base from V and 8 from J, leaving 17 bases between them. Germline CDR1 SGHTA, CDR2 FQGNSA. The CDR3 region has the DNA TGTGCCAGCAGCTTAGAGGGCAGTGGCTTAAGAGGCTACACCTTC. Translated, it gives CASSLEGSGLRGYTF.

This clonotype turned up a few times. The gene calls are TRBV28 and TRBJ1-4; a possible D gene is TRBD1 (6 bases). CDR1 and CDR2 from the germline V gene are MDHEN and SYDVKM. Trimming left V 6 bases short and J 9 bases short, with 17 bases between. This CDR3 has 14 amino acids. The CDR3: CASRLTGSDQKLFF. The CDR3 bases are TGTGCCAGCAGACTTACAGGGAGTGATCAAAAACTGTTTTTT.

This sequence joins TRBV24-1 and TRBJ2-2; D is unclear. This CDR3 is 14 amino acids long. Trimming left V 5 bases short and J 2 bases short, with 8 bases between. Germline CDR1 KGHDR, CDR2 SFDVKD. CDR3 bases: TGTGCCACCAGTGTTCGTTCTAACACCGGGGAGCTGTTTTTT. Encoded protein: CATSVRSNTGELFF.

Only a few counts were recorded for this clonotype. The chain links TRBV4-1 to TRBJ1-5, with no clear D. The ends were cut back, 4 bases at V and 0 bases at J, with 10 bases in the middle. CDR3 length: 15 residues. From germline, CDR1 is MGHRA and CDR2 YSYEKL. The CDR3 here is CASSPFGDSNQPQHF. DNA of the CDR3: TGCGCCAGCAGCCCGTTTGGAGATAGCAATCAGCCCCAGCATTTT.

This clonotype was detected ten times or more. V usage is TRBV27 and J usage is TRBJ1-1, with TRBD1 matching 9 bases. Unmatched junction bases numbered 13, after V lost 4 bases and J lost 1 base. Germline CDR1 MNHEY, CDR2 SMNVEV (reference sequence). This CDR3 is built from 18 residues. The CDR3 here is CASSSFRDRAFGNTEAFF. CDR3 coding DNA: TGTGCCAGCAGTTCTTTTCGGGACAGGGCTTTTGGGAACACTGAAGCTTTCTTT.

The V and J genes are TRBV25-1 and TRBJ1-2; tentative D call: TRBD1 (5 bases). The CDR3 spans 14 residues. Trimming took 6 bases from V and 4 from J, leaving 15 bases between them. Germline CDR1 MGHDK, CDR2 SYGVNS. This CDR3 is CASSSSGTFYGYTF. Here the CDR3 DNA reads TGTGCCAGCAGCTCTTCGGGGACTTTCTATGGCTACACCTTC.

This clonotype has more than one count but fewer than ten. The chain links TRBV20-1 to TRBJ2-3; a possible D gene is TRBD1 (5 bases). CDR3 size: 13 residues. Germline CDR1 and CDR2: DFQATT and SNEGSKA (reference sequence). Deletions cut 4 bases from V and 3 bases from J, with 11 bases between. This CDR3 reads CSATLPGTDTQYF. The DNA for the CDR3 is TGCAGTGCTACCCTCCCAGGGACAGATACGCAGTATTTT.

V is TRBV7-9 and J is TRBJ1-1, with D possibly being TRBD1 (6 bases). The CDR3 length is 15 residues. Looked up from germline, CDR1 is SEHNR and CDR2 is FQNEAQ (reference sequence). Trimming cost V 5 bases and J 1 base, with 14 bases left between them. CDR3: CASSPTGTTNTEAFF. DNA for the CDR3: TGTGCCAGCAGCCCCACCGGGACAACGAACACTGAAGCTTTCTTT.

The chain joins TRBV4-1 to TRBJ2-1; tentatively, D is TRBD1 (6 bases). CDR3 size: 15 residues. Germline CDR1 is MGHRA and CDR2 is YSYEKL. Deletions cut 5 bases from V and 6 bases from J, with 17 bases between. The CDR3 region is CASSEGGRAANEQFF. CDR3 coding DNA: TGCGCCAGCAGCGAAGGGGGAAGGGCCGCCAATGAGCAGTTCTTC.

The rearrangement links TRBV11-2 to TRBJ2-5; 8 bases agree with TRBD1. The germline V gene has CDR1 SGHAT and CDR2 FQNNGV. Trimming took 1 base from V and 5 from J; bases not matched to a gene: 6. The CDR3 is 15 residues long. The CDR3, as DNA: TGTGCCAGCAGCTTAGCGGGGCGGGACAGGGAGACCCAGTACTTC. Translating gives CASSLAGRDRETQYF. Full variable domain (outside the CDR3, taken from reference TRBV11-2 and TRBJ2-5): EAGVAQSPRYKIIEKRQSVAFWCNPISGHATLYWYQQILGQGPKLLIQFQNNGVVDDSQLPKDRFSAERLKGVDSTLKIQPAKLEDSAVYLCASSLAGRDRETQYFGPGTRLLVL.

DNA of the CDR3: TGTGCCAGCAGTCCTTACCAGGGAGAGACCCAGTACTTC. Translated, it gives CASSPYQGETQYF. This chain uses TRBV7-9 with TRBJ2-5; the D gene is possibly TRBD1 (5 bases). V gave up 6 bases and J gave up 4 bases, with 12 bases separating them. The CDR3 sequence is 13 residues long. Germline loops: CDR1 SEHNR, CDR2 FQNEAQ (reference sequence).

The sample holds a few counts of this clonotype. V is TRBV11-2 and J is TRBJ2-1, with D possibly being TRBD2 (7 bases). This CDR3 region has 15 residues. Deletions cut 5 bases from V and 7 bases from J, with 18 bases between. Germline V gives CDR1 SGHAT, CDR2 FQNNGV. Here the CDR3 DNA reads TGTGCCAGCAGCGGGGGGGGCGGGAGAAAAAATGAGCAGTTCTTC. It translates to CASSGGGGRKNEQFF.

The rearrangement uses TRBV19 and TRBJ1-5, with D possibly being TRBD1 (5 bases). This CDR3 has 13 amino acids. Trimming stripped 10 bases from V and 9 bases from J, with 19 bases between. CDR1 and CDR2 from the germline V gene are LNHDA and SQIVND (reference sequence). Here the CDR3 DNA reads TGTGCCACCCAAGGGAGGGGCCCGTGGCCCCAGCATTTT. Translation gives CATQGRGPWPQHF.

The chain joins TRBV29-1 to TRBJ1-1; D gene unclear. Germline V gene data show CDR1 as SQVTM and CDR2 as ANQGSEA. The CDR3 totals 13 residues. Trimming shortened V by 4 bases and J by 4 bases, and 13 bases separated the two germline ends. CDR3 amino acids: CSVGEGVGTEAFF. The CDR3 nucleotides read TGCAGCGTTGGGGAGGGAGTGGGCACTGAAGCTTTCTTT.

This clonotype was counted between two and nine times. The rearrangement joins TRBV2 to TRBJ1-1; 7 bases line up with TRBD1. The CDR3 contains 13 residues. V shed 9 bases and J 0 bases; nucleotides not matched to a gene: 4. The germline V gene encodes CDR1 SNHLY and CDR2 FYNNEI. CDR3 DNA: TGTGCCAGTAGACAGGGAGTGAACACTGAAGCTTTCTTT. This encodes CASRQGVNTEAFF.

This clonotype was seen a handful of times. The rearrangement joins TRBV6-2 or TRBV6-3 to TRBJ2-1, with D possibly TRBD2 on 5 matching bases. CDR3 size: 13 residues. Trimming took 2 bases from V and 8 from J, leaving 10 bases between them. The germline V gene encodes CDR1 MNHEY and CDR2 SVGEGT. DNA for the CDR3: TGTGCCAGCAGTTACGTCGGGGTGGATGAGCAGTTCTTC. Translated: CASSYVGVDEQFF.

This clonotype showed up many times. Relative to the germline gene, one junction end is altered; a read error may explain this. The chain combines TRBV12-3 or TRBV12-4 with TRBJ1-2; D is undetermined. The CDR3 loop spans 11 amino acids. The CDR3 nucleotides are TGTGCCAGCAGTTTAGGGCATGCGGGAATCTTC. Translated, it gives CASSLGHAGIF.

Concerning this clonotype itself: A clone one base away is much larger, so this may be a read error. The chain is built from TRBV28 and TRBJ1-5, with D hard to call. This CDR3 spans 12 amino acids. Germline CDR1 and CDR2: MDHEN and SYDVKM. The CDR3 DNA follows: TGTTCCTCCGCCGAGGCCAATCAGCCCCCGCATTTT. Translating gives CSSAEANQPPHF.

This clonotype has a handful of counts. This chain's CDR3 is CSARAGTSGGETQYF. The CDR3 DNA follows: TGCAGTGCTAGAGCCGGGACTTCCGGGGGAGAGACCCAGTACTTC. The chain is built from TRBV20-1 and TRBJ2-5, with D possibly being TRBD2 (6 bases). Germline values: CDR1 DFQATT, CDR2 SNEGSKA (reference sequence). This CDR3 has 15 amino acids. V was clipped by 1 base and J by 4 bases, with 16 bases between them.

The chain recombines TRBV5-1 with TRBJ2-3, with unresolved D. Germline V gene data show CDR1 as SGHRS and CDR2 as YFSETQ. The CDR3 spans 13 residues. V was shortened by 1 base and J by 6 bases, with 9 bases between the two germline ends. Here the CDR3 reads CASSLPDTDTQYF. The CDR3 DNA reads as TGCGCCAGCAGCTTGCCCGATACCGATACGCAGTATTTT. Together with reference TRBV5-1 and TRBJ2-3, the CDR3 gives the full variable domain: KAGVTQTPRYLIKTRGQQVTLSCSPISGHRSVSWYQQTPGQGLQFLFEYFSETQRNKGNFPGRFSGRQFSNSRSEMNVSTLELGDSALYLCASSLPDTDTQYFGPGTRLTVL.

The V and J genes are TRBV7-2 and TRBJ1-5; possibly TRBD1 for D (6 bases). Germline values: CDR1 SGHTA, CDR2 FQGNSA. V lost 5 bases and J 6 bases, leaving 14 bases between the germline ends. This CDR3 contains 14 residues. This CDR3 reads CASSGRGSGQPQHF. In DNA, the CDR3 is TGTGCCAGCAGCGGCAGGGGATCGGGTCAGCCCCAGCATTTT.

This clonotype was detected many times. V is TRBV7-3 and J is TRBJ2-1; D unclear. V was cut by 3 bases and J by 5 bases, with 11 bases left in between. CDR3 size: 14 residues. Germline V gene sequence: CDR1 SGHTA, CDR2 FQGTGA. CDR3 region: CASSFLGRDNEQFF. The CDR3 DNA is TGTGCCAGCAGCTTCCTGGGCAGAGACAATGAGCAGTTCTTC.

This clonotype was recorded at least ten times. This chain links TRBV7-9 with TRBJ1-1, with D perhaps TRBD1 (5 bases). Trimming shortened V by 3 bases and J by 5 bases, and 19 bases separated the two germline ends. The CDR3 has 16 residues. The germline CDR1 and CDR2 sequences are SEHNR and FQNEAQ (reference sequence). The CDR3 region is CASSFGRGSLVTEAFF. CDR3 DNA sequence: TGTGCCAGCAGCTTTGGTCGGGGCAGTTTAGTGACTGAAGCTTTCTTT.

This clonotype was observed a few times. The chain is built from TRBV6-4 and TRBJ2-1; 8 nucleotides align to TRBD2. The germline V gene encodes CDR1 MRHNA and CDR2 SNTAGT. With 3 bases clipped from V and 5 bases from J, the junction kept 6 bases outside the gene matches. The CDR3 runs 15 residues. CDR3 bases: TGTGCCAGCAGTGATGGGACTAGAACCCACAATGAGCAGTTCTTC. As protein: CASSDGTRTHNEQFF.

CDR3 nucleotides: TGTGCCAGCAGCCCTACCCCGCAAGAGACCCAGTACTTC. It codes for CASSPTPQETQYF. V gene TRBV11-2 combines with J gene TRBJ2-5, with no clear D. This CDR3 comprises 13 residues. The germline V gene encodes CDR1 SGHAT and CDR2 FQNNGV. The germline V and J ends were trimmed by 5 bases and 2 bases, with 9 bases remaining between them.

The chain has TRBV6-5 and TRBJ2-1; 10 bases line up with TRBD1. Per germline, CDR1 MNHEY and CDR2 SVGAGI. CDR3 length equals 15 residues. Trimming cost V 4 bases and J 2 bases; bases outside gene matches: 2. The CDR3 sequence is CASSSTGGPYNEQFF. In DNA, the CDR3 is TGTGCCAGCAGTTCGACAGGGGGCCCCTACAATGAGCAGTTCTTC.